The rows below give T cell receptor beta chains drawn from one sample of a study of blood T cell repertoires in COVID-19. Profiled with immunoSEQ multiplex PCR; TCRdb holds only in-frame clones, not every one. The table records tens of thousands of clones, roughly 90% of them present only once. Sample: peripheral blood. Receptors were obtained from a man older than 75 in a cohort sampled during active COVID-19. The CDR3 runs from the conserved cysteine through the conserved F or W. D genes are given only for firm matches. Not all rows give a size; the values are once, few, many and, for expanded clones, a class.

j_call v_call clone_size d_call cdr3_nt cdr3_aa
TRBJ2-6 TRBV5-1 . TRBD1 TGCGCCAGCAGCGCGGCCGACAGGGCTGGGGCCAACGTCCTGACTTTC CASSAADRAGANVLTF
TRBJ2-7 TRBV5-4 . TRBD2 TGTGCCAGCAGCAAGACTAGCGGGAACAGGGAGCAGTACTTC CASSKTSGNREQYF
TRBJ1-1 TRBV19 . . TGTGCCAGTAGTAATGGACATTCGAACACTGAAGCTTTCTTT CASSNGHSNTEAFF
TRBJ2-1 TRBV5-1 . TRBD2 TGCGCCAGCAGCTCTAGCGGGAGGGGTGAGGAGCAGTTCTTC CASSSSGRGEEQFF
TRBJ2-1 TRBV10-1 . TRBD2 TGCGCCAGCAGAGAGCGGACTAGCGGGGTCAATGAGCAGTTCTTC CASRERTSGVNEQFF
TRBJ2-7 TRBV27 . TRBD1 TGTGCCAGCAGTCTTGACAGGGGATCCTCCGAGCAGTACTTC CASSLDRGSSEQYF
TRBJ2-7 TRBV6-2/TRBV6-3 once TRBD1 TGTGCCAGCAGTTATCTTCTGACAGGGCCCAGGATGTACGAGCAGTACTTC CASSYLLTGPRMYEQYF
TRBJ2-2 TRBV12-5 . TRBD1 TGTGCTAGTGGTTTGCCCCAGGGACAGACCACCGGGGAGCTGTTTTTT CASGLPQGQTTGELFF
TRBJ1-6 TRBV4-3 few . TGCGCCAGCAGCCAAGCCGTTACAGGGCCCTCACCCCTCCACTTT CASSQAVTGPSPLHF
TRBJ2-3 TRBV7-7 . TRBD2 TGTGCCAGCAGCTCTAGCGGGGGGACAGATACGCAGTATTTT CASSSSGGTDTQYF
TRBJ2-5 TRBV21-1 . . TGTGCCAGCAGCAAAGGGGGACAGGGGGCTCGGGAGACCCAGTACTTC CASSKGGQGARETQYF
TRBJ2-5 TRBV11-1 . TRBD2 TGTGCCAGCAGCCCACCGGGACTAGGAGGAGAGACCCAGTACTTC CASSPPGLGGETQYF
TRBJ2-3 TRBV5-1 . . TGCGCCAGCAGCTCCGACGGGTCTCTATCAGATACGCAGTATTTT CASSSDGSLSDTQYF
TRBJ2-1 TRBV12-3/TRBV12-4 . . TGTGCCAGCACCAGGACACCCTACAATGAGCAGTTCTTC CASTRTPYNEQFF
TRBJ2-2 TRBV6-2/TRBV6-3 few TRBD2 TGTGCCAGCAGTTCCTACCAAGAGCGGGGAAACACCGGGGAGCTGTTTTTT CASSSYQERGNTGELFF
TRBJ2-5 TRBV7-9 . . TGTGCCAGCAGCTTACTAGCAGATGTAGAGACCCAGTACTTC CASSLLADVETQYF
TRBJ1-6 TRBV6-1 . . TGTGCCAGCAGTGAAGTCGGGGGAAGCTCCTATAATTCACCCCTCCACTTT CASSEVGGSSYNSPLHF
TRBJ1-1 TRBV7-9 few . TGTGCCAGCAGCTTAGGTAACAGCAACACTGGAGAAGCTTTCTTT CASSLGNSNTGEAFF
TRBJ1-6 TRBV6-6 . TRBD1 TGTGCCAGCAGTTACCCCGGGACAGAACTCAATTCACCCCTCCACTTT CASSYPGTELNSPLHF
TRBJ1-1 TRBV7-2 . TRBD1 TGTGCCAGCAGCTTAGCGGGACAGGACCTGAACACTGAAGCTTTCTTT CASSLAGQDLNTEAFF
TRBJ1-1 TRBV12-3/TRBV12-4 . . TGTGCCAGCAGTCCGACAGAAAACACTGAAGCTTTCTTT CASSPTENTEAFF
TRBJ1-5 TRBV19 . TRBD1 TGTGCCAGTAGATCGGGACAGGACTATCAGCCCCAGCATTTT CASRSGQDYQPQHF
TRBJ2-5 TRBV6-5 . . TGTGCCAGCATACAGGGTAGGGGGCAAGAGACCCAGTACTTC CASIQGRGQETQYF
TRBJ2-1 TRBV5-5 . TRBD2 TGTGCCAGCAGCCCGGGACTAGCGGGGCCGCTATCCTACAATGAGCAGTTCTTC CASSPGLAGPLSYNEQFF
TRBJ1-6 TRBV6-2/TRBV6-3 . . TGTGCCAGCAGTTACGGGGTGACAGGACGGTCACCCCTCCACTTT CASSYGVTGRSPLHF
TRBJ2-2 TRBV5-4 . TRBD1 TGTGCCAGCAGCTCCCCGGGTCAGGGGGAAACCGGGGAGCTGTTTTTT CASSSPGQGETGELFF
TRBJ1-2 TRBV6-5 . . TGTGCCAGCAGTCGGTCGGGGTTGGACTATGGCTACACCTTC CASSRSGLDYGYTF
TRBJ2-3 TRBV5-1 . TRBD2 TGCGCCAGCAGCTCGGGACTAGCGGCTAGCACAGATACGCAGTATTTT CASSSGLAASTDTQYF